The clone carrying this T cell receptor (beta chain) was detected ten times or more. Its specificity is not known. This specimen belongs to a study of T cells in Graves' hyperthyroidism and ophthalmopathy. Points from the study as a whole: Ophthalmopathy prediction by the model preceded onset by a median about 6.5 months. Ophthalmopathy was separated from stable hyperthyroidism by a 13 V-J model. The majority of expanded thyroid clonotypes above 0.001 also appeared in blood.

Germline CDR1 and CDR2: MDHEN and SYDVKM. The CDR3 sequence is 18 residues long. V lost 4 bases to trimming and J lost 1 base, with 22 bases between them. Hyperthyroidism in the patients, aged 18 to 65, was newly diagnosed and under 2 months in duration. What was amplified from RNA transcripts were TCR beta CDR3 regions. The HTBI set primed first-round TCR CDR3 RT-PCR. TCRdb re-called the multiplex PCR reads through MiXCR, storing one row per CDR3 protein. The data contain around 440,000 distinct CDR3 sequences, approximately 15% of them singletons. The chain has TRBV28 and TRBJ1-2; D unclear. Sequenced material: blood. The receptor was derived from a woman under 30 with Graves' hyperthyroidism. Here the CDR3 reads CASSYPTRRSLFNYGYTF. Written as DNA, the CDR3 is TGTGCCAGCAGTTACCCCACTCGACGGAGCCTCTTTAACTATGGCTACACCTTC.